A selection of T cell receptor beta chains follows, all from one sample in a study of cytomegalovirus exposure and HLA in healthy donors. Measured with immunoSEQ multiplex PCR; TCRdb has only the in-frame clones, and not every one. This sample's clone table lists 75,000 to 85,000 clones. Input material: PBMCs. Receptor source: a man between 18 and 35 years old in good health and CMV-seropositive. Both conserved end residues are part of each CDR3. A D gene is named only where the DNA matches it firmly.

j_call: TRBJ1-1; d_call: .; v_call: TRBV7-8; cdr3_nt: TGTGCCAGCAGCCCCAGTAAGTTGAACACTGAAGCTTTCTTT; cdr3_aa: CASSPSKLNTEAFF
j_call: TRBJ1-2; d_call: .; v_call: TRBV9; cdr3_nt: TGTGCCAGCAGCCCGGGGGAATACTATGGCTACACCTTC; cdr3_aa: CASSPGEYYGYTF
j_call: TRBJ2-7; d_call: TRBD2; v_call: TRBV6-5; cdr3_nt: TGTGCCAGCAGTTCGGGGGGAAATCTTATATACGAGCAGTACTTC; cdr3_aa: CASSSGGNLIYEQYF
j_call: TRBJ2-5; d_call: TRBD1; v_call: TRBV5-1; cdr3_nt: TGCGCCAGCAGCAGGGGGGTAGGACAGGGGCAAGAGACCCAGTACTTC; cdr3_aa: CASSRGVGQGQETQYF
j_call: TRBJ1-1; d_call: TRBD1; v_call: TRBV5-1; cdr3_nt: TGCGCCAGCAGCTCTGATAGGACAGGGTTTATTACTTTCTTT; cdr3_aa: CASSSDRTGFITFF
j_call: TRBJ2-1; d_call: TRBD1; v_call: TRBV28; cdr3_nt: TGTGCCAGTGCGGACAGGGGTTGGAGTGAGCAGTTCTTC; cdr3_aa: CASADRGWSEQFF
j_call: TRBJ1-2; d_call: .; v_call: TRBV28; cdr3_nt: TGTGCCAGCAAGGACGGGGATCGGCGCTACACCTTC; cdr3_aa: CASKDGDRRYTF
j_call: TRBJ1-1; d_call: .; v_call: TRBV28; cdr3_nt: TGTGCCAGCAGTGAGACAGGCAACACTGAAGCTTTCTTT; cdr3_aa: CASSETGNTEAFF
j_call: TRBJ2-7; d_call: .; v_call: TRBV28; cdr3_nt: TGTGCCAGCAGTTTTATCCAGGGGTCCTCCTACGAGCAGTACTTC; cdr3_aa: CASSFIQGSSYEQYF
j_call: TRBJ1-1; d_call: .; v_call: TRBV7-2; cdr3_nt: TGTGCCAGCAGCTTAGTAGTGGGGAGTGAAGCTTTCTTT; cdr3_aa: CASSLVVGSEAFF
j_call: TRBJ1-5; d_call: TRBD1; v_call: TRBV18; cdr3_nt: TGTGCCAGCTCACCGAGGGGAGGACAGGCCTTCAATCAGCCCCAGCATTTT; cdr3_aa: CASSPRGGQAFNQPQHF
j_call: TRBJ1-1; d_call: TRBD1; v_call: TRBV29-1; cdr3_nt: TGCAGCGGTGGACAGGCGATGAACACTGAAGCTTTCTTT; cdr3_aa: CSGGQAMNTEAFF
j_call: TRBJ2-2; d_call: .; v_call: TRBV6-1; cdr3_nt: TGTGCCAGCAGTGAAGCTAGCGGGAACACCGGGGAGCTGTTTTTT; cdr3_aa: CASSEASGNTGELFF
j_call: TRBJ1-1; d_call: .; v_call: TRBV2; cdr3_nt: TGTGCCAGCAGGGGGGCCCTAACAACTGAAGCTTTCTTT; cdr3_aa: CASRGALTTEAFF
j_call: TRBJ2-7; d_call: TRBD2; v_call: TRBV29-1; cdr3_nt: TGCAGCGTTGATGGGGGGGGTTTCTTCGAGCAGTACTTC; cdr3_aa: CSVDGGGFFEQYF
j_call: TRBJ1-1; d_call: TRBD1; v_call: TRBV4-2; cdr3_nt: TGTGCCAGCAGCCAAGATTTTGGGGACAGGAACACTGAAGCTTTCTTT; cdr3_aa: CASSQDFGDRNTEAFF
j_call: TRBJ2-7; d_call: TRBD1; v_call: TRBV19; cdr3_nt: TGTGCCAGTAGTATGACAGGGGATGTCGAGCAGTACTTC; cdr3_aa: CASSMTGDVEQYF
j_call: TRBJ1-2; d_call: TRBD1; v_call: TRBV5-1; cdr3_nt: TGCGCCAGCAGCAGGGACAGGGACCTATCCTCCTCTGATGGCTACACCTTC; cdr3_aa: CASSRDRDLSSSDGYTF
j_call: TRBJ1-3; d_call: .; v_call: TRBV4-1; cdr3_nt: TGCGCCAGCAGCGCCCCCGGGGGGTCTGGAAACACCATATATTTT; cdr3_aa: CASSAPGGSGNTIYF
j_call: TRBJ1-5; d_call: .; v_call: TRBV28; cdr3_nt: TGTGCCAGCAGCCTAAATCAGCCCCAGCATTTT; cdr3_aa: CASSLNQPQHF
j_call: TRBJ2-5; d_call: .; v_call: TRBV19; cdr3_nt: TGTGCCAGTAGTATGGGGACACTTCAAGAGACCCAGTACTTC; cdr3_aa: CASSMGTLQETQYF
j_call: TRBJ2-7; d_call: .; v_call: TRBV6-1; cdr3_nt: TGTGCCAGCAGTGGTCTCTACGAGCAGTACTTC; cdr3_aa: CASSGLYEQYF
j_call: TRBJ1-2; d_call: .; v_call: TRBV18; cdr3_nt: TGTGCCAGCTCTCAGGGGCAGGGCAACTATGGCTACACCTTC; cdr3_aa: CASSQGQGNYGYTF
j_call: TRBJ1-1; d_call: .; v_call: TRBV19; cdr3_nt: TGTGCCAGTACCACGGGGGGGCCTACTGAAGCTTTCTTT; cdr3_aa: CASTTGGPTEAFF
j_call: TRBJ1-2; d_call: TRBD1; v_call: TRBV7-2; cdr3_nt: TGTGCCAGCAGCTCTCGACAGGGGGCGACGTATGGCTACACCTTC; cdr3_aa: CASSSRQGATYGYTF
j_call: TRBJ2-2; d_call: TRBD2; v_call: TRBV2; cdr3_nt: TGTGCCAGCAGTGAGGCAACTAGCGGGAGTTTGCCCGGGGAGCTGTTTTTT; cdr3_aa: CASSEATSGSLPGELFF
j_call: TRBJ2-7; d_call: TRBD2; v_call: TRBV2; cdr3_nt: TGTGCCAGCAGAGGACTAGCGGCCCACGAGCAGTACTTC; cdr3_aa: CASRGLAAHEQYF